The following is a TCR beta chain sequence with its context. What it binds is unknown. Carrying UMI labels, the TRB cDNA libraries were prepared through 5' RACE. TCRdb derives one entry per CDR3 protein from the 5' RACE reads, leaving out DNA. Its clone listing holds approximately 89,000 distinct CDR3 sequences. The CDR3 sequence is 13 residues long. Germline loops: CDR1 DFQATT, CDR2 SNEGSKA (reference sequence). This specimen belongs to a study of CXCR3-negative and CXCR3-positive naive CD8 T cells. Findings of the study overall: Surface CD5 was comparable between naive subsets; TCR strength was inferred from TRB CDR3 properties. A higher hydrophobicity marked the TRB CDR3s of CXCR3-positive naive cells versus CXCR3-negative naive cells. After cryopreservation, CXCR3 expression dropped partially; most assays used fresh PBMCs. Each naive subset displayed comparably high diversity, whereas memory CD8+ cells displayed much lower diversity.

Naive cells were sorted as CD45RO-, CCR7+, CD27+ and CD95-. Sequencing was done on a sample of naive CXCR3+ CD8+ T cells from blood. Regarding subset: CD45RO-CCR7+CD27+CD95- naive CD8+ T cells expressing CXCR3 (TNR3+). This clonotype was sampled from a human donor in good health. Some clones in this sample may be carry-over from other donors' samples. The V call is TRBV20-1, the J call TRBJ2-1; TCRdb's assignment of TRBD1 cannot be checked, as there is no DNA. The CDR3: CSARDGRGNEQFF.